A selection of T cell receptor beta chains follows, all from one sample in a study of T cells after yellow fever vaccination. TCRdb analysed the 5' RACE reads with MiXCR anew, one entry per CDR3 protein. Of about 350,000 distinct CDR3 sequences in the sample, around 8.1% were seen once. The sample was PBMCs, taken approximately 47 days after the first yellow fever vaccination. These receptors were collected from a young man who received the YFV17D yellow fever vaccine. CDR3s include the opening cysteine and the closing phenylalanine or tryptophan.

CDR3: CASSPSRSYGYTF
V: TRBV6-2/TRBV6-3

CDR3: CASSQRGLRGTGDAEAFF
V: TRBV4-1

CDR3: CASSPGYISTDTQYF
V: TRBV7-2

CDR3: CATSGTSKGYTF
V: TRBV15

CDR3: CSARSRETSYNEQFF
V: TRBV20-1

CDR3: CASSLEPGGRPHGYTF
V: TRBV5-1

CDR3: CASSGLVRKVGSPLHF
V: TRBV7-6

CDR3: CASSQSLWGQPQHF
V: TRBV4-1

CDR3: CASSRVTGLAGLDTQYF
V: TRBV4-3

CDR3: CASSFLAEQYF
V: TRBV12-3/TRBV12-4

CDR3: CASSPTDRGTTDTQYF
V: TRBV28

CDR3: CASSYSGQGNDNSPLHF
V: TRBV6-5

CDR3: CASSPGQGNPPLHF
V: TRBV4-1

CDR3: CASSLGLATSYEQYF
V: TRBV3-1

CDR3: CATSNYQGAENEQFF
V: TRBV15

CDR3: CASSWGDSKNTEAFF
V: TRBV5-1

CDR3: CASSLVPVYGYTF
V: TRBV11-2

CDR3: CASSVAPGMDQPQHF
V: TRBV9

CDR3: CASNPRGGRMNTEAFF
V: TRBV12-3/TRBV12-4

CDR3: CCARDFAGDTLDTQYF
V: TRBV20-1

CDR3: CASSSQQANYGYTF
V: TRBV11-1

CDR3: CASSAGTTRDTQYF
V: TRBV19

CDR3: CSATSERQGKATDTQYF
V: TRBV20-1

CDR3: CASSQEPPRSTATGELFF
V: TRBV4-1

CDR3: CSANWGAGQNTEAFF
V: TRBV20-1

CDR3: CASSYAGTLQYAEQFF
V: TRBV3-1

CDR3: CASSLDISGANVLTF
V: TRBV5-4